This record covers a single T cell receptor beta chain. This clonotype was seen once. The target of this receptor is not known. Base quality data are lacking; no much larger clone is found one base away. One read offers little support. This sample was included in a study of CD8+CD57+ T cells in acquired aplastic anemia (dated by TCRdb to 2016 to 2019). Describing the broader study: Extracted DNA from sorted CD4+ and CD8+ cells averaged around 3.4 ug, ranging from roughly 0.17 to 30 ug. Mean read counts for healthy donor samples were approximately 10 million for CD4+ cells and about 12 million for CD8+ cells.

TCR beta VDJ combination and CDR3 sequence profiling used genomic DNA as the template. TCR repertoire sequencing was run on an Illumina HiSeq 2000. Per the source publication's procedure: Repertoires were assessed using TRBV/TRBJ rearrangement plots, CDR3 size and DJ length profiles, and Simpson's diversity index. The most abundant DNA sequence in the deep sequencing data was taken as the immunodominant clone. CDR3 amino acid sequences were screened for sharing across subjects and compared with published repertoires and the VDJdb database. The public reads were run again by TCRdb, first through fastp at Q25 and then through MiXCR, and only productive beta chains were kept. Each CDR3 protein gets just one entry, which takes the most common genes and DNA from the rows behind it. TCRdb's processing, not the authors', yielded these V and J calls. For this sample there are some 210,000 distinct CDR3 sequences; approximately 60% appear just once. The ten top clones hold approximately 30% of the sample.

The study at large found these results: CD8+ Simpson's diversity did not differ significantly between patients and healthy controls (P=0.060). Around 27 CD8+ CDR3 sequences were found in both patients and controls but appeared to be highly expressed in patients and within the immunodominant clones of the patients.

In this study, sorted CD4+ and CD8+ T cells from the blood of healthy subjects and of severe aplastic anemia patients had their TCR repertoires deep-sequenced. Ficoll-Paque density gradient centrifugation was used to isolate peripheral blood mononuclear cells. CD4+ and CD8+ T cells were sorted by FACS or magnetic beads before DNA extraction. This TCR was recovered from a human donor in good health. The sample was sorted CD4+, CD8+, or CD8+CD57+ T cells (not recorded which) from PBMCs.

The CDR3 has the sequence CASRRGNQPQHF. The nucleotide sequence is TGTGCCAGCAGGAGGGGGAATCAGCCCCAGCATTTT. Here the chain combines TRBV2 and TRBJ1-5; TRBD1 could be the D gene, as 6 bases match. Measured from the cysteine to the phenylalanine, the CDR3 is 12 residues long. Of all the DNA, just the CDR3 is kept, 36 bases in frame from base 1. Looking up the germline V gene yields CDR1 SNHLY and CDR2 FYNNEI. V lost 6 bases and J lost 4 bases; the stretch between them is 7 bases long.